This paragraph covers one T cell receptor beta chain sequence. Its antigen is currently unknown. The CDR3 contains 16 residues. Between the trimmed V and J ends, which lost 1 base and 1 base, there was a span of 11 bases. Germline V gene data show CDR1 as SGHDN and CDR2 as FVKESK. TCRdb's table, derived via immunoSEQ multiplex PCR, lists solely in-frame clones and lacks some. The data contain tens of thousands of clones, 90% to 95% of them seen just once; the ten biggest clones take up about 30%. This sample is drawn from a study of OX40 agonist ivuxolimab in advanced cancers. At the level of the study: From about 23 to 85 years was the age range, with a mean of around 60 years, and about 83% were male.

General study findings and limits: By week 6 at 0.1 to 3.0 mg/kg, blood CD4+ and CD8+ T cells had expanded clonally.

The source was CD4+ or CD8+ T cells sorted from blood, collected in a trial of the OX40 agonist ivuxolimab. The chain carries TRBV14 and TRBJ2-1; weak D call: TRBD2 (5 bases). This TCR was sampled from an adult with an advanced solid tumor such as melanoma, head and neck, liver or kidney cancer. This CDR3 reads CASSQVGADSYNEQFF. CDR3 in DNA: TGTGCCAGCAGCCAAGTAGGAGCGGATTCCTACAATGAGCAGTTCTTC.